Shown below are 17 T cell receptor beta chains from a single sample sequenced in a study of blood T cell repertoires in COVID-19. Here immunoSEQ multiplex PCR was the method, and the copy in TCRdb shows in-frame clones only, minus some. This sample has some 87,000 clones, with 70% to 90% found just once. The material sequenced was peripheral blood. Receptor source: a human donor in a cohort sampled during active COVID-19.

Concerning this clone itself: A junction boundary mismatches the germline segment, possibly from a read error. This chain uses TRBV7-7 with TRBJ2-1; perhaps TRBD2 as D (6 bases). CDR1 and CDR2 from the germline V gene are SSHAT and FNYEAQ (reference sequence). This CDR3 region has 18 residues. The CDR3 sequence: CASSLALGGPSSYNEQFF. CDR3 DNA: TGTGCTAGCAGCTTAGCGTTGGGGGGACCGAGCTCCTACAATGAGCAGTTCTTC.

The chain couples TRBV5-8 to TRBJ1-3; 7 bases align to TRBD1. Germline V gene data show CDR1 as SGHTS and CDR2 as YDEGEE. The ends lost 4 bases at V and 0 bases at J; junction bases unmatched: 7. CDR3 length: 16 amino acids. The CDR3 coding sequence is TGTGCCAGCAGCACCCGGGACAGAGCCTCTGGAAACACCATATATTTT. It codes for CASSTRDRASGNTIYF.

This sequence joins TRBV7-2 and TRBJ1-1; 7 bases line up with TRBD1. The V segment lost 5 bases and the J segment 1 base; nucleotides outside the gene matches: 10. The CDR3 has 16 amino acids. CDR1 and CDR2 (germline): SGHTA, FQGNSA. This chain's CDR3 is CASSPRSKGANTEAFF. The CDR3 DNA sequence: TGTGCCAGCAGCCCACGATCTAAGGGGGCGAACACTGAAGCTTTCTTT.

The CDR3: CASSQSGVTDTQYF. In DNA form, the CDR3 reads TGTGCCAGCAGCCAAAGCGGGGTCACAGATACGCAGTATTTT. This chain uses TRBV7-9 with TRBJ2-3; 7 bases are shared with TRBD2. The J segment lost 2 bases and the V segment lost 5 bases, leaving 4 bases of the junction unmatched. Germline CDR1 and CDR2: SEHNR and FQNEAQ (reference sequence). This CDR3 contains 14 residues.

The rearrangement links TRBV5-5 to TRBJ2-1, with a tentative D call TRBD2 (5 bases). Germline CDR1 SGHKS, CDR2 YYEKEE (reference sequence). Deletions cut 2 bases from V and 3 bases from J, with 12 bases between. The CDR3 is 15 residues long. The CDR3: CASSFSVGLYNEQFF. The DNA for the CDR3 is TGTGCCAGCAGCTTCTCCGTAGGACTCTACAATGAGCAGTTCTTC.

The CDR3 is CASSPQNRENYGYTF. The CDR3 DNA reads TGTGCCAGCTCACCACAAAACAGGGAGAACTATGGCTACACCTTC. The chain has TRBV18 and TRBJ1-2, with D tentatively TRBD1 (6 bases). Germline values: CDR1 KGHSH, CDR2 LQKENI. V lost 1 base and J lost 2, with 11 bases in between. The CDR3 is made up of 15 amino acids.

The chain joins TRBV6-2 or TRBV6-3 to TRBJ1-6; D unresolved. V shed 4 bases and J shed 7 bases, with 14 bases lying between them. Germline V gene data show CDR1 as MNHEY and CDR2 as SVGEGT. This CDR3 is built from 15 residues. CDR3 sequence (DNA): TGTGCCAGCAGTTTCACCGGGATGTCCAATTCACCCCTCCACTTT. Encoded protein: CASSFTGMSNSPLHF.

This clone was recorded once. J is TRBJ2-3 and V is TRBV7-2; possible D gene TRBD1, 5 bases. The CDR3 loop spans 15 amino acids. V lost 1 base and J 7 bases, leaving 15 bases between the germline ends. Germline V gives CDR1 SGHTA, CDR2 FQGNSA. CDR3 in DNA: TGTGCCAGCAGCTTAGAGGTATCAGGACAATATACGCAGTATTTT. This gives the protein CASSLEVSGQYTQYF.

The CDR3 spells CASSRDEGEQYF. DNA of the CDR3: TGTGCCAGCTCAAGAGACGAGGGTGAGCAGTACTTC. The chain recombines TRBV9 with TRBJ2-7; D is possibly TRBD2 (5 bases). The CDR3 loop spans 12 amino acids. Between the trimmed V and J ends, which lost 7 bases and 7 bases, there was a span of 15 bases. CDR1 is SGDLS and CDR2 is YYNGEE in the germline V gene.

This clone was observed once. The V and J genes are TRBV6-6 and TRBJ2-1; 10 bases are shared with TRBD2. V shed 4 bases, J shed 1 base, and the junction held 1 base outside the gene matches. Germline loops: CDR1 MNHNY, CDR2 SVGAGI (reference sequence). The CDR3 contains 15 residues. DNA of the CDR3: TGTGCCAGCAGTTTACTAGCGGGGTCCTACAATGAGCAGTTCTTC. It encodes CASSLLAGSYNEQFF.

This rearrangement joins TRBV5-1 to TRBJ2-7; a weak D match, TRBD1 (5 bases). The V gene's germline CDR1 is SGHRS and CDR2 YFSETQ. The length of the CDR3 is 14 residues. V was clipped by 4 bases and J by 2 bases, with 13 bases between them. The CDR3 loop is CASSGPDTAYEQYF. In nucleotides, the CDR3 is TGCGCCAGCAGCGGGCCGGACACAGCCTACGAGCAGTACTTC.

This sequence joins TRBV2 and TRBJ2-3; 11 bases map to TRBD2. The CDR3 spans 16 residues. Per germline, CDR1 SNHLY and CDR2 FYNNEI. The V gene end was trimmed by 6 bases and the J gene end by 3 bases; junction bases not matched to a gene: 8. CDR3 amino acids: CASRRLAGGRTDTQYF. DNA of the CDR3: TGTGCCAGCAGACGCTTAGCGGGGGGGCGGACAGATACGCAGTATTTT.

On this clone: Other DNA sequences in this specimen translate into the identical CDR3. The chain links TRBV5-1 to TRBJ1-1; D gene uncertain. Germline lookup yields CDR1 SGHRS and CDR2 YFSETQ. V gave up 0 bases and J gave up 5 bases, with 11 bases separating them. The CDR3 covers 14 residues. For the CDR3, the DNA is TGCGCCAGCAGCTTGGATGCGGGTGGAACTGAAGCTTTCTTT. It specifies CASSLDAGGTEAFF.

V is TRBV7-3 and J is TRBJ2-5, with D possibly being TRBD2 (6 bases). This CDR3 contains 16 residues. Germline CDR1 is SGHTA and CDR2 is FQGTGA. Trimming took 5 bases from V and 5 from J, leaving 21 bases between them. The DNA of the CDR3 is TGTGCCAGCAGCCTCTTCGGGGCGGGACTCGGTGAGACCCAGTACTTC. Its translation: CASSLFGAGLGETQYF.

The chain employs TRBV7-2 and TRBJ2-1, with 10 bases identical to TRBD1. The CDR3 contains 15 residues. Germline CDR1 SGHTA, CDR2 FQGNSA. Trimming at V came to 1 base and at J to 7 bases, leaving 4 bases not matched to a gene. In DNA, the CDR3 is TGTGCCAGCAGCTTAGACGGGACAGGGGCGAATGAGCAGTTCTTC. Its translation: CASSLDGTGANEQFF.

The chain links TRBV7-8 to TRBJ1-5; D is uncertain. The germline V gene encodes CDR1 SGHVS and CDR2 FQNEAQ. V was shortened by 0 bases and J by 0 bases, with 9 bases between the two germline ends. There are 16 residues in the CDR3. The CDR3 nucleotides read TGTGCCAGCAGCTTAGCGGCACCATATAGCAATCAGCCCCAGCATTTT. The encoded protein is CASSLAAPYSNQPQHF.

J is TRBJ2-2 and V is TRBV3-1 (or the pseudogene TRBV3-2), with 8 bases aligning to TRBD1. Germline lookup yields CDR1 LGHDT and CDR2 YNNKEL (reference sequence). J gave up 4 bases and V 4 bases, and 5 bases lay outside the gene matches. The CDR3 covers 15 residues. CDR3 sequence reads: CASSPTGEFTGELFF. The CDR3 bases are TGTGCCAGCAGCCCGACAGGGGAGTTCACCGGGGAGCTGTTTTTT.